The clone carrying this T cell receptor (beta chain) was picked up a small number of times. The target antigen is unknown. The data were taken from a study of cytomegalovirus exposure and HLA in healthy donors. Notes on the study in general: Prior analysis indicated that the majority of TCR beta V segments exhibited productivity approximately 90% or approximately 30% of the time. In vitro assays verified that a few CMV-associated chains recognized CMV antigens specifically.

V shed 2 bases and J shed 0 bases, with 11 bases lying between them. Germline V gene lookup returns CDR1 SGHAT and CDR2 FQDESV (reference sequence). The CDR3 has 15 residues. Both 60 Vbeta primers and 13 Jbeta primers went into the PCR. The data were produced by immunoSEQ multiplex PCR, yet TCRdb's version contains in-frame clones alone and is incomplete. The sample consists of 250,000 to 350,000 clones, roughly 70% of them appearing once. The sample was PBMCs. The chain has TRBV11-1 and TRBJ2-7; weak D call: TRBD2 (5 bases). The receptor's source is a female donor in good health and CMV-seronegative. The CDR3 coding sequence is TGTGCCAGCAGCTTATTTGTGGGAGTCTCCTACGAGCAGTACTTC. Translating gives CASSLFVGVSYEQYF.